Listed below are T cell receptor beta chains from one sample, sequenced in a study of blood T cell repertoires in COVID-19. Clones were sequenced by immunoSEQ multiplex PCR, and TCRdb holds only the in-frame ones, with some missing. The sample lists around 200,000 clones, 84% occurring once. Material for sequencing was peripheral blood. The receptors originated from a human donor in a cohort sampled during active COVID-19. Each CDR3 is given with its conserved first and last residue. Some rows have no size entry. The others give once, few or many, or a class for an expanded clone.

clone_size j_call v_call cdr3_aa
once TRBJ1-3 TRBV25-1 CASSDLKGGNTIYF
- TRBJ2-2 TRBV6-5 CASGWTTENTGELFF
- TRBJ2-3 TRBV5-1 CASKEGIPHTDTQYF
- TRBJ2-3 TRBV5-1 CASSTPGQGTDTQYF
- TRBJ2-5 TRBV9 CASSVAGTLFETQYF
few TRBJ1-1 TRBV4-2 CASSQDQGGADTEAFF
- TRBJ2-3 TRBV18 CASSLSGQFTDTQYF
- TRBJ1-1 TRBV10-3 CAISESTAGLNTEAFF
- TRBJ1-6 TRBV5-4 CASSPGQFNSPLHF
- TRBJ1-5 TRBV4-1 CASSQAPTTLNQPQHF
- TRBJ1-1 TRBV5-8 CASSVTMNTEAFF
- TRBJ1-1 TRBV6-1 CASSESYRGNTEAFF
- TRBJ2-5 TRBV7-2 CASSLGGGNQETQYF
few TRBJ2-5 TRBV27 CASSPLGQGPYQETQYF
few TRBJ2-7 TRBV7-9 CASSLEGGGTVSYEQYF
- TRBJ2-3 TRBV11-2 CASSLEAGGGDTQYF
- TRBJ2-1 TRBV7-9 CASSPLVSGGAYNEQFF
- TRBJ1-2 TRBV6-5 CASINERGGYTF
- TRBJ1-2 TRBV2 CASRSDRINYGYTF
- TRBJ1-1 TRBV14 CASTKLGSEAFF
- TRBJ2-7 TRBV4-1 CASSQRLLPGQAYEQYF
- TRBJ1-2 TRBV5-8 CASSLLLGAPHGYTF
once TRBJ1-2 TRBV9 CASSSQGGVYGYTF
few TRBJ1-5 TRBV4-1 CASSLGRVNQPQHF
- TRBJ1-1 TRBV6-1 CASSETTGGNTEAFF
few TRBJ1-1 TRBV9 CASSVAGMNTEAFF
once TRBJ1-2 TRBV29-1 CSVEIPPYGYTF
- TRBJ2-7 TRBV6-6 CATFPGDRGYYEQYF
- TRBJ2-3 TRBV3-1/TRBV3-2 CASSRNGLAGVSIDTQYF
- TRBJ1-4 TRBV25-1 CASSEATGIGEKLFF
- TRBJ2-5 TRBV7-9 CASSLAGASQETQYF
- TRBJ1-1 TRBV12-3/TRBV12-4 CASGRWGAEAFF
- TRBJ1-6 TRBV21-1 CASSKVLGTPGHSPLHF
- TRBJ2-3 TRBV7-8 CASSLAGGGSTDTQYF
few TRBJ2-5 TRBV5-4 CASSPGGTQETQYF
- TRBJ2-1 TRBV4-1 CASSQDFPSGGGEQFF
- TRBJ2-7 TRBV11-2 CASSLGGSSYEQYF